A single T cell receptor (beta chain) is shown here with its context. It lacks a known antigen. There are no base qualities to consult, and no much larger clone falls within one base. The data stem from a study of shared clonotypes between healthy human individuals (TCRdb year 2020). Study-level background: Three men and a couple of women, aged 18 to 49 years, made up the cohort. For each donor, three plates each were used for CD4 naive and CD4 memory, two plates were used for CD8 naive, and one plate was used for CD8 memory. To estimate repertoire size and how much clonotypes are shared between individuals, the study performed deep sequencing of blood TCR repertoires from a handful of healthy adults. To increase sequencing depth and limit assay-specific biases, TCR repertoire library preparation and sequencing were carried out by different laboratories using diverse techniques. Per donor, leukapheresis produced somewhere between about 0.94 and 9 billion PBMCs.

The donors were healthy, HIV-negative adults with no recently reported acute infections or vaccinations. Only Caucasian adults living in Nashville, Tennessee, USA were represented among the donors. CD4+ T cells were enriched by magnetic negative selection; naive cells were then positively selected on CD45RA, and the negative fraction formed the memory subset. Blood was collected by leukapheresis, and PBMCs were isolated by Ficoll-Histopaque density gradient centrifugation and then cryopreserved in liquid nitrogen vapor phase. Analytical flow cytometry was used to check the purity and quantity of each magnetically sorted T cell population. Each sorted fraction had its genomic DNA isolated and then quantified by UV absorbance on a Nanodrop 2000c. V lost 8 bases and J lost 10 bases; the stretch between them is 15 bases long. The CDR3, cysteine through phenylalanine, is 11 amino acids long. The sequence is cut down to CDR3 DNA, 33 bases in frame from base 1. CDR1 and CDR2 are read off the germline V gene as SQVTM and ANQGSEA.

General conclusions and limits of the study: Incomplete sequencing was indicated by rarefaction of sorted-subset datasets, despite the large sequencing depth. Clonotypes shared by all four sorted-subset donors showed higher generation probabilities than non-shared clonotypes. Pairwise subsampling led to the expectation that sequencing depth would affect the degree of clonotype sharing among donors. Naive subsets generally had larger estimated clonotype richness than memory subsets. About 5% of naive CD4, 3.5% of naive CD8, roughly 2.5% of memory CD4, and less than 0.45% of memory CD8 clonotypes were shared across four donors. Sampling was limited to blood, and TCR repertoires in tissue likely differ from TCR repertoires in blood. The small number of donors limited the genetic and exposure-history diversity represented.

Using the deep immunoSEQ assay, TCR CDR3 regions were amplified from genomic DNA by multiplex PCR. Extracted genomic DNA from each cell subset was distributed evenly across all wells of several immunoSEQ 96-well plates, and each plate was treated as a replicate. For sorted subsets, 200 to 250 ng of genomic DNA, equivalent to roughly 30,000 T cell genomes, went into each replicate PCR. Purified libraries were quantified with a Qubit 3.0 fluorometer, sized on a Bioanalyzer 2100, and re-quantified with the KAPA Library Quantification kit. Each immunoSEQ 96-well plate was sequenced on its own single-read 150-cycle Illumina NextSeq 550 flow cell. In the paper's pipeline: Because the immunoSEQ output included only junctional sequences and no quality scores, the filtering could not be the same as the filtering used for full-length reads. To assign V/J genes and CDR3, sequences were annotated using PyIR, a Python wrapper for IgBLAST v1.9, with IMGT germline references. Reads were filtered out if the reads had weak V/J assignments (E-value above 1e-6), no CDR3, stop codons, out-of-frame junctions, or ambiguous translated residues. V3J clonotypes were defined by identical inferred V gene, J gene, and CDR3 amino acid sequence. To compute the percentage overlap between repertoires, the number of shared unique clonotypes was divided by the size of the smaller repertoire. Repertoire richness was assessed with RTK rarefaction, the Chao1 estimator, and Recon v2.1 estimates of unobserved clonotypes. Generation probabilities were computed with OLGA for all TCRbeta clonotypes obtained by the gDNA method from a few donors. Sourced from immuneACCESS, this table was stored by TCRdb with only in-frame sequences that have V and J called. A share of the clones is absent; for the studies checked, an unresolved V gene accounts for under half, and the remainder has no known explanation. V and J calls and clone size come straight from that table; D and trimming were deduced from the DNA. The sample yields approximately 240,000 clones; 50% to 80% were counted once. Together, the top ten hold roughly 10% of the sample.

The chain links TRBV29-1 with TRBJ2-1; the D gene is perhaps TRBD2, on 6 matching bases. What was sequenced was memory CD4+ T cells sorted from blood. What the cell subset or site label conveys for this sample: CD45RA-negative fraction. The receptor comes from a man in his thirties or forties in good health. The nucleotide sequence is TGCAGCCTCTCCTGGGGGGAGGAGCAGTTCTTC. It translates as CSLSWGEEQFF.